This is a list of T cell receptor beta chains from one sample in a study of cytomegalovirus exposure and HLA in healthy donors. Profiling relied on immunoSEQ multiplex PCR, and the TCRdb table lists in-frame clones only, not all of them. Of about 200,000 clones listed, less than 85% are singletons. Input material: PBMCs. These receptors all stem from a man aged 18 to 30 in good health and CMV-seronegative. Both conserved end residues are part of each CDR3. The order of the fields is D gene, V gene, J gene, clone size, CDR3 protein, CDR3 DNA. The D gene is left open where the match is weak. For some rows the clone size is stated as once, few or many, or as a class when expanded; others skip it.

NA,TRBV2,TRBJ1-5,once,CASSDGGLRQPQHF,TGTGCCAGCAGTGATGGGGGCCTCCGTCAGCCCCAGCATTTT
TRBD2,TRBV10-3,TRBJ2-7,NA,CAISESTLASGRVLSSYEQYF,TGTGCCATCAGTGAGTCGACTCTGGCTAGCGGGAGGGTCCTGAGCTCCTACGAGCAGTACTTC
NA,TRBV28,TRBJ1-2,NA,CASSFRGGYGYTF,TGTGCCAGCAGTTTTAGGGGAGGCTATGGCTACACCTTC
TRBD2,TRBV10-1,TRBJ2-5,NA,CASSGSGTSGRGAVETQYF,TGCGCCAGCAGTGGATCTGGGACTAGCGGGAGAGGAGCGGTTGAGACCCAGTACTTC
NA,TRBV4-1,TRBJ2-7,NA,CASGQGREQYF,TGCGCCAGCGGGCAGGGCCGCGAGCAGTACTTC
NA,TRBV7-9,TRBJ2-3,few,CASSLITGSRDTQYF,TGTGCCAGCAGCCTCATAACAGGATCGCGAGATACGCAGTATTTT
TRBD1,TRBV5-1,TRBJ2-7,once,CASSWTGWEQYF,TGCGCCAGCAGCTGGACAGGTTGGGAGCAGTACTTC
NA,TRBV25-1,TRBJ1-1,once,CASSESGVLNTEAFF,TGTGCCAGCAGTGAATCGGGAGTATTGAACACTGAAGCTTTCTTT
NA,TRBV7-9,TRBJ1-1,few,CASKEERSEAFF,TGTGCCAGCAAGGAGGAGCGATCTGAAGCTTTCTTT
NA,TRBV21-1,TRBJ1-2,NA,CASSKIGGANYGYTF,TGTGCCAGCAGCAAAATAGGCGGAGCTAACTATGGCTACACCTTC
NA,TRBV19,TRBJ1-5,NA,CASSIGARRGDQPQHF,TGTGCCAGTAGTATTGGGGCACGGAGGGGCGATCAGCCCCAGCATTTT
NA,TRBV19,TRBJ2-5,NA,CASSRSYLETQYF,TGTGCCAGTAGCCGATCCTACCTAGAGACCCAGTACTTC
NA,TRBV7-8,TRBJ1-1,NA,CASSFYYSNTEAFF,TGTGCCAGCAGCTTCTACTATTCAAACACTGAAGCTTTCTTT
NA,TRBV12-5,TRBJ2-1,NA,CASASRGNEQFF,TGTGCTAGTGCCTCCCGAGGAAATGAGCAGTTCTTC
NA,TRBV7-2,TRBJ2-3,NA,CASRLGLAADTQYF,TGTGCCAGCAGGTTGGGTCTCGCGGCAGATACGCAGTATTTT
TRBD1,TRBV11-2,TRBJ2-3,few,CASSLLRTGRPSGTDTQYF,TGTGCCAGCAGCTTACTAAGGACAGGGAGGCCTAGTGGCACAGATACGCAGTATTTT
TRBD2,TRBV5-6,TRBJ2-1,NA,CASSQKGTRYNEQFF,TGTGCCAGCAGCCAAAAAGGGACTAGATATAATGAGCAGTTCTTC
TRBD1,TRBV5-4,TRBJ2-5,NA,CASSPGTAAETQYF,TGTGCCAGCAGCCCGGGGACAGCTGCAGAGACCCAGTACTTC
NA,TRBV5-1,TRBJ1-3,NA,CASSLAVSGNTIYF,TGCGCCAGCAGCTTGGCTGTCTCTGGAAACACCATATATTTT
TRBD2,TRBV11-2,TRBJ2-2,NA,CASSLSRLAGTGELFF,TGTGCCAGCAGCTTATCGCGACTAGCGGGCACCGGGGAGCTGTTTTTT
NA,TRBV5-4,TRBJ2-5,few,CATSYGQNQETQYF,TGTGCCACCAGTTATGGACAAAACCAAGAGACCCAGTACTTC
NA,TRBV19,TRBJ1-1,NA,CASSIDFRWDNQNTEAFF,TGTGCCAGTAGTATAGATTTTCGGTGGGACAACCAGAACACTGAAGCTTTCTTT
NA,TRBV6-1,TRBJ1-1,NA,CASRSSGMNTEAFF,TGTGCCAGCAGGTCCTCAGGTATGAACACTGAAGCTTTCTTT
NA,TRBV5-1,TRBJ1-3,NA,CASSLHGEGNTIYF,TGCGCCAGCAGCTTACATGGAGAAGGAAACACCATATATTTT
NA,TRBV2,TRBJ2-2,NA,CASSEEEILTGHQNTGELFF,TGTGCCAGCAGTGAAGAAGAGATTCTAACGGGACACCAGAACACCGGGGAGCTGTTTTTT
NA,TRBV7-2,TRBJ2-7,NA,CASRPPGQGSYYEQYF,TGTGCCAGCAGACCCCCAGGGCAGGGGAGTTATTACGAGCAGTACTTC
NA,TRBV28,TRBJ1-2,NA,CASSLDSNYGYTF,TGTGCCAGCAGTTTGGACAGCAACTATGGCTACACCTTC
NA,TRBV4-2,TRBJ2-5,NA,CASSAPGGRQGTQYF,TGTGCCAGCAGCGCCCCCGGGGGTCGCCAAGGGACCCAGTACTTC
TRBD1,TRBV19,TRBJ1-1,NA,CASIHSGQGNTEAFF,TGTGCCAGTATCCACTCCGGACAGGGGAACACTGAAGCTTTCTTT
NA,TRBV27,TRBJ1-5,NA,CASSLHGTNQPQHF,TGTGCCAGCAGTTTACACGGGACAAACCAGCCCCAGCATTTT
TRBD1,TRBV6-5,TRBJ2-7,NA,CASRRQGGYEQYF,TGTGCCAGCAGACGACAGGGTGGGTACGAGCAGTACTTC
TRBD1,TRBV28,TRBJ1-5,NA,CASSSPGQKNQPQHF,TGTGCCAGCAGTAGCCCGGGACAGAAAAATCAGCCCCAGCATTTT
TRBD2,TRBV2,TRBJ2-1,NA,CASRAPTSQPYNEQFF,TGTGCCAGCAGGGCCCCGACTAGCCAACCCTACAATGAGCAGTTCTTC
NA,TRBV28,TRBJ2-7,NA,CASSSPKTPRREYEQYF,TGTGCCAGCAGTTCCCCCAAGACACCTAGGAGGGAGTACGAGCAGTACTTC
TRBD2,TRBV7-2,TRBJ2-7,NA,CASRDPGRVFYEQYF,TGTGCCAGCAGAGACCCTGGGAGGGTCTTCTACGAGCAGTACTTC
TRBD2,TRBV7-8,TRBJ2-3,NA,CASSLPTSGMDTQYF,TGTGCCAGCAGCTTGCCGACTAGCGGGATGGATACGCAGTATTTT
NA,TRBV5-1,TRBJ1-2,NA,CASSNPNEDYGYTF,TGCGCCAGCAGCAATCCTAATGAGGACTATGGCTACACCTTC
NA,TRBV6-6,TRBJ2-7,NA,CASSYSSTSYEQYF,TGTGCCAGCAGTTACTCGAGTACCTCCTACGAGCAGTACTTC
NA,TRBV5-1,TRBJ2-3,NA,CASKVGPGTDTQYF,TGCGCCAGCAAAGTAGGCCCGGGGACAGATACGCAGTATTTT
TRBD1,TRBV19,TRBJ1-1,NA,CASRTGTGAMNTEAFF,TGTGCCAGTAGAACCGGGACAGGGGCCATGAACACTGAAGCTTTCTTT
NA,TRBV27,TRBJ1-2,NA,CASSFGQGYGYTF,TGTGCCAGCAGTTTCGGGCAGGGCTATGGCTACACCTTC
NA,TRBV5-1,TRBJ1-1,NA,CASLLDSFSNTEAFF,TGCGCCAGCCTCCTAGACTCCTTCTCGAACACTGAAGCTTTCTTT
NA,TRBV6-1,TRBJ2-4,NA,CASSETLIGSNIQYF,TGTGCCAGCAGTGAAACCTTGATAGGGAGTAACATTCAGTACTTC
NA,TRBV2,TRBJ2-3,few,CASSRQRDTQYF,TGTGCCAGCAGTCGGCAGCGGGATACGCAGTATTTT
NA,TRBV6-6,TRBJ2-7,NA,CATLGGNGEQYF,TGTGCCACCCTCGGCGGGAACGGCGAGCAGTACTTC
TRBD1,TRBV15,TRBJ2-4,NA,CATSRGTGGNIQYF,TGTGCCACCAGCAGAGGGACAGGGGGAAACATTCAGTACTTC
TRBD2,TRBV6-5,TRBJ2-7,NA,CASRTGTSGSYEQYF,TGTGCCAGCAGGACCGGGACTAGCGGCTCCTACGAGCAGTACTTC
TRBD1,TRBV28,TRBJ2-1,NA,CASSLPGTGNEQFF,TGTGCCAGCAGTTTGCCAGGGACAGGGAATGAGCAGTTCTTC
NA,TRBV6-5,TRBJ2-3,NA,CASSSWHTDTQYF,TGTGCCAGCAGCTCTTGGCACACAGATACGCAGTATTTT
TRBD1,TRBV30,TRBJ2-7,NA,CAWSVGTGRYEQYF,TGTGCCTGGAGTGTAGGGACAGGGCGTTACGAGCAGTACTTC
TRBD1,TRBV2,TRBJ1-1,NA,CATLEGAEAFF,TGTGCCACCCTAGAGGGGGCCGAAGCTTTCTTT
TRBD1,TRBV6-6,TRBJ2-2,few,CASSQGQGGRELFF,TGTGCCAGCAGCCAGGGACAGGGAGGCCGGGAGCTGTTTTTT
TRBD1,TRBV9,TRBJ2-2,NA,CASSPGQGNTGELFF,TGTGCCAGCAGCCCGGGACAGGGGAACACCGGGGAGCTGTTTTTT
TRBD2,TRBV7-9,TRBJ2-5,NA,CASSSEGGREETQYF,TGTGCCAGCAGCTCGGAGGGAGGGCGGGAAGAGACCCAGTACTTC
TRBD2,TRBV19,TRBJ2-3,NA,CASSISSGYTDTQYF,TGTGCCAGTAGTATTTCTAGCGGGTACACAGATACGCAGTATTTT